Each of the 2 T cell receptor beta chains below was sequenced from the same sample in a study of spatial heterogeneity in lung cancer. Time point given: sample taken at primary tumor resection. Antigens for these TCRs are unknown. TCRdb re-called the 5' RACE reads with MiXCR, one entry per CDR3 protein. Altogether about 24,000 distinct CDR3 sequences are present, around 10% being singletons, with the ten largest covering roughly 8%. Findings and limits, study-wide: Tracking of tumor mutation counts was seen in expanded intratumoral alpha and beta TCR counts.

Sequencing was performed on lung tumor tissue, taken at surgery. The origin of the receptors is a male donor with early-stage non-small cell lung cancer.

This clonotype was counted many times. J is TRBJ2-4 and V is TRBV14; TRBD1 matches at 10 bases. Germline assignment: CDR1 SGHDN and CDR2 FVKESK. V dropped 4 bases and J dropped 6; count of bases not matched to a gene: 6. The CDR3 spans 15 residues. CDR3 amino acids: CASSPLDRGLNIQYF. The CDR3 DNA reads as TGTGCCAGCAGCCCCTTGGACAGGGGGTTAAACATTCAGTACTTC.

The CDR3 DNA is TGTGCCAGCAGTCCGACAGTGGCCTACGAGCAGTACTTC. Residues: CASSPTVAYEQYF. This chain uses TRBV12-3 or TRBV12-4 with TRBJ2-7; TRBD1 is a possible D gene (5 bases). This CDR3 contains 13 residues. The V end was cut by 5 bases, the J end by 2 bases, with 10 bases between.